This T cell receptor (beta chain) was recorded in a study of shared clonotypes between healthy human individuals. CD4+ cells underwent separation, giving CD45RA+ naive and CD45RA-negative memory subsets. J lost 1 base, V lost 3 bases, and 4 bases had no gene match. The V gene's germline CDR1 is SGHDT and CDR2 YYEEEE. The CDR3 runs to 15 residues. Study observations and caveats: The genetic and exposure-history diversity represented was limited by few donors. Naive subsets, compared against memory subsets, generally had larger estimated richness values. Clonotypes shared by all four donors outscored non-shared clonotypes in generation probability.

Assay: immunoSEQ multiplex PCR; the TCRdb copy retains only in-frame clones and omits some. The data contain about 2.4 million clones, just over 90% of them singletons. Worth noting for this clone: The antigen is unknown.

The sequence was obtained from a man younger than 35 in good health. This chain links TRBV5-6 with TRBJ2-7, with 10 bases fitting TRBD2. Material: naive CD4+ T cells sorted from blood. The subset was: CD45RA+ positively selected. This chain's CDR3 is CASSSLAGSSYEQYF. The CDR3 DNA reads as TGTGCCAGCAGCTCACTAGCGGGATCTTCCTACGAGCAGTACTTC.